The 28 T cell receptor beta chains listed next were all sequenced from one sample in a study of cytomegalovirus exposure and HLA in healthy donors. PCR was performed using 60 Vbeta and 13 Jbeta primers. The table came from immunoSEQ multiplex PCR; TCRdb's copy has only in-frame clones and leaves some out. The profile covers tens of thousands of clones, with around 80% appearing a single time and around 2.6% taken by the ten largest. Sample: PBMCs. These receptors all stem from a male donor in good health and CMV-seropositive.

The chain joins TRBV6-4 to TRBJ2-1, with D perhaps TRBD2 (5 bases). There are 11 residues in the CDR3. CDR1 is MRHNA, CDR2 SNTAGT, per germline. The V and J ends lost 6 bases and 8 bases respectively, with 8 bases between them. Here the CDR3 reads CASSPRDEQFF. Here the CDR3 DNA reads TGTGCCAGCAGCCCGAGGGATGAGCAGTTCTTC.

The chain combines TRBV5-4 with TRBJ2-7; D not certain. The germline CDR1 and CDR2 sequences are SGHNT and YYREEE (reference sequence). V was shortened by 0 bases and J by 2 bases, with 9 bases between the two germline ends. The CDR3 has 14 amino acids. Here the CDR3 reads CASSLGRQTYEQYF. As DNA, the CDR3 is TGTGCCAGCAGCTTGGGCAGGCAGACCTACGAGCAGTACTTC.

The chain recombines TRBV29-1 with TRBJ2-2, with D unclear. Looked up from germline, CDR1 is SQVTM and CDR2 is ANQGSEA. The CDR3 has 12 amino acids. V was pared by 4 bases and J by 6 bases, with 9 bases between. The CDR3 bases are TGCAGCGTTGCGTCAGGTCCCGGGGAGCTGTTTTTT. Translation gives CSVASGPGELFF.

V and J are TRBV7-6 and TRBJ2-5; unclear D gene. The germline CDR1 and CDR2 sequences are SGHVS and FNYEAQ. Deletions cut 0 bases from V and 1 base from J, with 6 bases between. This CDR3 contains 14 residues. The CDR3 reads CASSLARSQETQYF. Here the CDR3 DNA reads TGTGCCAGCAGCTTAGCCCGGTCCCAAGAGACCCAGTACTTC.

The rearrangement links TRBV4-2 to TRBJ2-1, with 7 bases matching TRBD2. The CDR3 totals 16 residues. With 6 bases clipped from V and 6 bases from J, the junction kept 14 bases outside the gene matches. Germline V gene sequence: CDR1 LGHNA, CDR2 YNFKEQ. The CDR3 protein is CASSPAVGGRVNEQFF. In DNA, the CDR3 is TGTGCCAGCAGTCCCGCCGTCGGAGGGAGGGTCAATGAGCAGTTCTTC.

The CDR3 loop is CASSYSGTESNQPQHF. As DNA, the CDR3 is TGTGCCAGCAGTTACTCGGGGACAGAAAGCAATCAGCCCCAGCATTTT. This sequence joins TRBV6-5 and TRBJ1-5; 7 bases fit TRBD1. CDR3 length: 16 residues. V lost 0 bases and J lost 1; bases outside the gene matches: 3. CDR1 is MNHEY and CDR2 is SVGAGI in the germline V gene.

This clone was seen only a few times. The gene calls are TRBV5-6 and TRBJ2-7; TRBD2 matches at 9 bases. The V and J ends lost 4 bases and 5 bases, in that order; junction bases with no gene match: 13. CDR1 and CDR2 (germline): SGHDT, YYEEEE. The CDR3 runs to 16 residues. The CDR3 sequence: CASSLLGAGGPNEQYF. The CDR3 nucleotides are TGTGCCAGCAGCCTCCTCGGGGCGGGAGGGCCGAACGAGCAGTACTTC.

V and J are TRBV7-2 and TRBJ2-7, with a weak D call TRBD1 (6 bases). Trimming took 4 bases from V and 3 from J, leaving 16 bases between them. The CDR3 runs 15 residues. Germline CDR1 reads SGHTA; CDR2 reads FQGNSA. The CDR3 here is CASSWPGRGVYEQYF. DNA for the CDR3: TGTGCCAGCAGCTGGCCGGGCAGGGGTGTCTACGAGCAGTACTTC.

The rearrangement links TRBV10-3 to TRBJ1-1; possible D gene TRBD1, 6 bases. CDR3 size: 13 residues. Germline V gene data show CDR1 as ENHRY and CDR2 as SYGVKD. Trimming stripped 11 bases from V and 4 bases from J, with 17 bases between. This CDR3 reads CAVALGRGTEAFF. CDR3 bases: TGTGCCGTAGCGTTGGGCAGGGGCACTGAAGCTTTCTTT.

V is TRBV4-3 and J is TRBJ2-5; 9 nucleotides line up with TRBD1. The CDR3 has 17 amino acids. Losses at the gene ends were 2 bases for V and 5 bases for J; bases not matched to a gene: 12. Germline lookup yields CDR1 LGHNA and CDR2 YSLEER. This CDR3 reads CASSQLSSTGGGETQYF. The CDR3 DNA reads as TGCGCCAGCAGCCAATTGTCGAGCACAGGGGGCGGTGAGACCCAGTACTTC.

V usage is TRBV15 and J usage is TRBJ1-5, with a weak D call TRBD1 (5 bases). CDR3 length: 14 amino acids. CDR1 LNHNV and CDR2 YYDKDF come from the germline V gene (reference sequence). Trimming removed 1 base at V and 6 bases at J, with 10 bases between. The CDR3 region is CATSRGGFGQPQHF. The CDR3 DNA follows: TGTGCCACCAGCAGAGGGGGCTTTGGTCAGCCCCAGCATTTT.

V is TRBV28 and J is TRBJ2-7, with 8 bases aligning to TRBD1. This CDR3 spans 14 amino acids. The germline V gene encodes CDR1 MDHEN and CDR2 SYDVKM. Trimming at V came to 1 base and at J to 5 bases, leaving 4 bases not matched to a gene. CDR3 coding DNA: TGTGCCAGCAGTTTATTCAGGGGGCACGACGAGCAGTACTTC. Translation gives CASSLFRGHDEQYF. Supplemented by reference TRBV28 and TRBJ2-7, the full variable domain reads DVKVTQSSRYLVKRTGEKVFLECVQDMDHENMFWYRQDPGLGLRLIYFSYDVKMKEKGDIPEGYSVSREKKERFSLILESASTNQTSMYLCASSLFRGHDEQYFGPGTRLTVT.

J is TRBJ1-1 and V is TRBV19; 9 bases line up with TRBD1. Germline assignment: CDR1 LNHDA and CDR2 SQIVND (reference sequence). J lost 0 bases, V lost 0 bases, and 2 bases had no gene match. The CDR3 spans 16 residues. CDR3 nucleotides: TGTGCCAGTAGTATAGATGGACAGGGGCTGAACACTGAAGCTTTCTTT. Protein sequence: CASSIDGQGLNTEAFF.

The chain recombines TRBV5-3 with TRBJ2-5; no definite D call. TRBV5-3 counts as an open reading frame of uncertain function. V shed 3 bases and J shed 7 bases, with 16 bases lying between them. This CDR3 contains 14 residues. In DNA form, the CDR3 reads TGTGCCAGAAGCTCCCCCTTCGGGTTGAGGACCCAGTACTTC. Its translation is CARSSPFGLRTQYF.

V and J are TRBV4-3 and TRBJ1-3, with no clear D. This CDR3 spans 18 amino acids. The germline V gene has CDR1 LGHNA and CDR2 YSLEER. Trimming removed 1 base from V and 2 bases from J, with 18 bases in between. For the CDR3, the DNA is TGCGCCAGCAGCCAAGCCGCCTTTCTGGGAGGAACTGGAAACACCATATATTTT. Amino acid sequence: CASSQAAFLGGTGNTIYF.

The V gene is TRBV11-2, the J gene TRBJ2-4; TRBD1 agrees at 12 bases. Trimming at V came to 5 bases and at J to 6 bases, leaving 5 bases not matched to a gene. CDR3 length: 15 residues. Germline CDR1 SGHAT, CDR2 FQNNGV. The CDR3 bases are TGTGCCAGCAGCGGACCGGGACAGGGGGCAAACATTCAGTACTTC. As protein: CASSGPGQGANIQYF.

The chain has TRBV7-6 and TRBJ2-7; 11 positions match TRBD2. CDR1 SGHVS and CDR2 FNYEAQ come from the germline V gene. V dropped 5 bases and J dropped 4; count of bases not matched to a gene: 16. This CDR3 has 18 residues. The CDR3 reads CASSQLGATSGSRYEQYF. CDR3 in DNA: TGTGCCAGCAGCCAACTAGGGGCTACTAGCGGGAGTAGGTACGAGCAGTACTTC.

The genes are TRBV7-9 and TRBJ2-5, with 7 bases lining up with TRBD2. Germline trimming cut 1 base from V and 4 bases from J; bases unmatched to any gene: 6. CDR3 length: 15 amino acids. CDR1 and CDR2 (germline): SEHNR, FQNEAQ (reference sequence). CDR3 in DNA: TGTGCCAGCAGCTTAGGACGGGGGGTCAGAGAGACCCAGTACTTC. This codes for CASSLGRGVRETQYF.

J is TRBJ1-4 and V is TRBV5-4, with D perhaps matching TRBD1 (6 bases). The germline V gene has CDR1 SGHNT and CDR2 YYREEE (reference sequence). V lost 4 bases and J 7 bases, leaving 20 bases between the germline ends. The CDR3 loop spans 16 amino acids. In DNA form, the CDR3 reads TGTGCCAGCAGCGATGAGAAACAGGGAATTGGTGAAAAACTGTTTTTT. This codes for CASSDEKQGIGEKLFF.

The rearrangement links TRBV7-2 to TRBJ1-3, with D perhaps TRBD1 (6 bases). The V end lost 5 bases, the J end lost 1 base, and 12 bases lay between the germline ends. Looked up from germline, CDR1 is SGHTA and CDR2 is FQGNSA. The CDR3 has 15 residues. CDR3 region: CASSPSGVSGNTIYF. CDR3 nucleotides: TGTGCCAGCAGCCCCTCAGGGGTATCTGGAAACACCATATATTTT.

The chain employs TRBV2 and TRBJ1-2; D is possibly TRBD1 (5 bases). This CDR3 contains 13 residues. V gave up 6 bases and J gave up 3 bases, with 11 bases separating them. The germline V gene has CDR1 SNHLY and CDR2 FYNNEI. This CDR3 is CASRAQGYYGYTF. The CDR3 nucleotides read TGTGCCAGCAGGGCGCAGGGATACTATGGCTACACCTTC. Supplemented by reference TRBV2 and TRBJ1-2, the full variable domain reads EPEVTQTPSHQVTQMGQEVILRCVPISNHLYFYWYRQILGQKVEFLVSFYNNEISEKSEIFDDQFSVERPDGSNFTLKIRSTKLEDSAMYFCASRAQGYYGYTFGSGTRLTVV.

This chain links TRBV28 with TRBJ2-7; 13 bases match TRBD2. The CDR3 totals 15 residues. Looked up from germline, CDR1 is MDHEN and CDR2 is SYDVKM. The J segment lost 6 bases and the V segment lost 5 bases, leaving 7 bases of the junction unmatched. The CDR3 loop reads CASSPEGLAGREQYF. CDR3 in DNA: TGTGCCAGCAGTCCGGAGGGACTAGCGGGACGCGAGCAGTACTTC.

This chain's CDR3 is CASSEIGLAGGSYEQYF. Here the CDR3 DNA reads TGTGCCAGCAGTGAAATTGGACTAGCGGGAGGCTCCTACGAGCAGTACTTC. The chain joins TRBV2 to TRBJ2-7, with 14 bases that match TRBD2. Unmatched junction bases numbered 3, after V lost 2 bases and J lost 0 bases. The CDR3 extends over 17 amino acids. The germline V gene has CDR1 SNHLY and CDR2 FYNNEI.

The chain is built from TRBV28 and TRBJ2-7; 9 bases match TRBD1. The CDR3 loop spans 16 amino acids. Germline V gene lookup returns CDR1 MDHEN and CDR2 SYDVKM. Germline trimming cut 5 bases from V and 0 bases from J; bases unmatched to any gene: 8. Here the CDR3 DNA reads TGTGCCAGCAGTCCGGAGGGACAGGGCCGCTCCTACGAGCAGTACTTC. Protein sequence: CASSPEGQGRSYEQYF.

Sample share makes this clone medium-sized. This sequence joins TRBV6-1 and TRBJ2-1; TRBD1 aligns across 7 bases. The CDR3 totals 14 residues. The V and J ends lost 7 bases and 4 bases, in that order; junction bases with no gene match: 7. Per the germline V gene, CDR1 is MNHNS and CDR2 is SASEGT. CDR3 in amino acids: CASIGTADYNEQFF. Here the CDR3 DNA reads TGTGCCAGCATTGGGACAGCGGATTACAATGAGCAGTTCTTC.

The genes are TRBV18 and TRBJ1-1; 11 nucleotides align to TRBD1. Germline V CDR1 and CDR2: KGHSH, LQKENI. The CDR3 runs to 15 residues. Trimming at V came to 1 base and at J to 6 bases, leaving 4 bases not matched to a gene. Here the CDR3 reads CASSPLGQGEAEAFF. In DNA form, the CDR3 reads TGTGCCAGCTCACCACTGGGACAGGGGGAAGCTGAAGCTTTCTTT.

The sample holds many counts of this clone. The chain combines TRBV4-2 with TRBJ2-3; possibly TRBD1 for D (7 bases). Germline V gene lookup returns CDR1 LGHNA and CDR2 YNFKEQ. This CDR3 is 16 amino acids long. V lost 4 bases and J 3 bases, leaving 17 bases between the germline ends. The CDR3 is CASSPTGAGQTDTQYF. In nucleotides, the CDR3 is TGTGCCAGCAGCCCGACCGGGGCGGGACAGACAGATACGCAGTATTTT.

Many counts were recorded for this clone. V is TRBV5-1 and J is TRBJ2-5; no firm D call. Germline V gene data show CDR1 as SGHRS and CDR2 as YFSETQ. The CDR3 is 12 amino acids. V was trimmed by 0 bases and J by 5 bases, leaving 5 bases between them. The CDR3 DNA follows: TGCGCCAGCAGCTTGGTCGGGGAGACCCAGTACTTC. Its translation: CASSLVGETQYF.